This T cell receptor (beta chain) appears in the sequencing data of a study of spatial heterogeneity in lung cancer. Study results and caveats: TCRs found ubiquitously expanded in tumor appeared in blood more at resection than at follow-up.

TCRdb redid the calling of the 5' RACE reads with MiXCR, one entry per CDR3 protein. The table records approximately 39,000 distinct CDR3 sequences, less than 8.5% of them present only once. Time point reported: sample taken at primary tumor resection. The donor population consisted of approximately 70 patients with untreated, early-stage non-small cell lung cancer. As to this clonotype: Its antigen is unidentified.

The origin of this receptor is a female donor with early-stage non-small cell lung cancer. The material sequenced was PBMCs, taken at surgery.

CDR3 sequence reads: CASRVGRTDQADTQYF. The DNA of the CDR3 is TGTGCCAGCAGAGTGGGGAGGACGGACCAGGCAGATACGCAGTATTTT. This chain uses TRBV6-1 with TRBJ2-3, with D perhaps matching TRBD2 (6 bases). CDR1 is MNHNS, CDR2 SASEGT, per germline. This CDR3 comprises 16 residues. The V end lost 6 bases, the J end lost 4 bases, and 20 bases lay between the germline ends.